This TCR beta chain was captured by sequencing in a study of blood T cell repertoires in COVID-19. Assay used: immunoSEQ multiplex PCR; TCRdb lists only in-frame clones, some missing. The sample lists about 270,000 clones; around nine tenths were seen once. Trimming pared 0 bases from V and 3 bases from J, leaving 8 bases between. Germline loops: CDR1 KGHDR, CDR2 SFDVKD. The CDR3 is made up of 15 amino acids. The source of this sequence is a man between 35 and 55 years old with active or convalescent COVID-19. The chain recombines TRBV24-1 with TRBJ1-5; TRBD1 is a possible D gene (6 bases). The source material was peripheral blood. In nucleotides, the CDR3 is TGTGCCACCAGTGATTTGGGGGGCCCCAATCAGCCCCAGCATTTT. Protein sequence: CATSDLGGPNQPQHF.